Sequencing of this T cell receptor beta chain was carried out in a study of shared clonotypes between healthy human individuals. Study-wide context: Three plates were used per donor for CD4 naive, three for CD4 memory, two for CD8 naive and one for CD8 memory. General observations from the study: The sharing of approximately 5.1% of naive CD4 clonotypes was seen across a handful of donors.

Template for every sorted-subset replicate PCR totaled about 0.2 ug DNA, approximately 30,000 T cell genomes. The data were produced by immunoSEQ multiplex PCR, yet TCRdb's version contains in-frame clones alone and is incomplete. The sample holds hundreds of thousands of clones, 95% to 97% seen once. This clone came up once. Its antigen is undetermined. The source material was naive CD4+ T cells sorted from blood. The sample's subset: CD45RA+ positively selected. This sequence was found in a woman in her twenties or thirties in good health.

The CDR3 DNA is TGCGCCAGCAGCCAAACCGGGACAGGGGGCTTTCAGCCCCAGCATTTT. Amino acids: CASSQTGTGGFQPQHF. This sequence joins TRBV4-1 and TRBJ1-5, with 12 bases identical to TRBD1. Germline lookup yields CDR1 MGHRA and CDR2 YSYEKL. Trimming cost V 2 bases and J 6 bases; bases outside gene matches: 5. The CDR3 covers 16 residues.